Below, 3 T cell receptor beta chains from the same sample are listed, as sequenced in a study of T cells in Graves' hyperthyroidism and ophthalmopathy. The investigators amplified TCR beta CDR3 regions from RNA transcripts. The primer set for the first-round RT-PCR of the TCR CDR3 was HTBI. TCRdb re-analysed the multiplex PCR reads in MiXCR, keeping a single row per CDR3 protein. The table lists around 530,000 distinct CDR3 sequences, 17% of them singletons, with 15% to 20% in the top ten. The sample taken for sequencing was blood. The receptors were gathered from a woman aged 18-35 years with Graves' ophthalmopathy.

The CDR3 bases are TGCACCGTCCTACCTTCTAGCGGGACGAACACCGGGGAGCTGTTTTTT. Its protein is CTVLPSSGTNTGELFF. The V gene is TRBV29-1, the J gene TRBJ2-2, with 9 bases identical to TRBD2. The CDR3 extends over 16 amino acids. The germline CDR1 and CDR2 sequences are SQVTM and ANQGSEA.

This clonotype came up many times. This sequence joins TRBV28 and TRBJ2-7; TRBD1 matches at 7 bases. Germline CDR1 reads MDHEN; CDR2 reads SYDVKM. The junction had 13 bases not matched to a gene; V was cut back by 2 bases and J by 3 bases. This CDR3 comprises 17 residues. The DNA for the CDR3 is TGTGCCAGCAGTTTAGCTTCAGGGGGTTGGGGAATCTACGAGCAGTACTTC. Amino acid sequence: CASSLASGGWGIYEQYF.

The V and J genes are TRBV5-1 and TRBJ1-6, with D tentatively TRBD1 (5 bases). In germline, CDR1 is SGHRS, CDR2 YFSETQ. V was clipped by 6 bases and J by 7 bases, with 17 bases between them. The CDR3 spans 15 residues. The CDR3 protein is CASKDQGQPNSPLHF. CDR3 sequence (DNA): TGCGCCAGCAAAGATCAGGGCCAGCCGAATTCACCCCTCCACTTT.